The sequence of this T cell receptor (beta chain) was determined in a study of cytomegalovirus exposure and HLA in healthy donors. CDR3 size: 17 residues. The ends lost 5 bases at V and 2 bases at J; junction bases unmatched: 4. CDR1 is ENHRY, CDR2 SYGVKD, per germline. The PCR ran on 60 Vbeta and 13 Jbeta primers. The protocol was immunoSEQ multiplex PCR, while the TCRdb copy is restricted to in-frame clones and leaves out a portion. The sample yields about 100,000 clones, approximately 68% seen once. Points from the study as a whole: Cytomegalovirus association was listed for about 150 TCR beta chains. Indistinguishability led to the exclusion of some V segments, TRBV6-2 and TRBV6-3 included.

As to this clone: The antigen remains undetermined.

Sequencing was performed on PBMCs. The chain uses TRBV10-3 and TRBJ2-6; TRBD1 matches 12 bases. This TCR came from a woman under 30 in good health and CMV-seropositive. The CDR3 reads CAISSGTGGAGANVLTF. The CDR3 DNA follows: TGTGCCATCAGTTCCGGGACAGGGGGCGCTGGGGCCAACGTCCTGACTTTC.